This T cell receptor beta chain was profiled in a study of cytomegalovirus exposure and HLA in healthy donors. PCR amplification relied on 60 Vbeta primers (plus 13 Jbeta primers). The protocol was immunoSEQ multiplex PCR, while the TCRdb copy is restricted to in-frame clones and leaves out a portion. The profile shows just over 200,000 clones, 70% of them singletons. Comment on this clone: What it recognizes is unknown.

Study outcomes and limitations: A later analysis revealed that TCR association rates differed between HLA loci, peaking at DRB1 and bottoming out at HLA-C.

The germline CDR1 and CDR2 sequences are SGHAT and FQNNGV. The ends lost 2 bases at V and 6 bases at J; junction bases unmatched: 11. CDR3 size: 18 residues. The sample consisted of PBMCs. The V call is TRBV11-2, the J call TRBJ2-2; 11 nucleotides match TRBD2. The sequence came from a man aged 35-49 years in good health and CMV-seropositive. CDR3 nucleotide sequence: TGTGCCAGCAGCTTATTAGCGGGGGGGCAGATTATCGCCGGGGAGCTGTTTTTT. As protein: CASSLLAGGQIIAGELFF.